This record looks at one TCR beta chain sequence and its context. Its target is unknown. These data are taken from a study of T cell responses to AZD1222 COVID-19 vaccine. Study conclusions and caveats: Donors skewed white British and female; clonal diversity was possibly underestimated. Once two AZD1222 doses were given, Spike-specific TCR breadth and depth went up. None of the repertoires were sampled until the peak T cell response had passed.

Measured with immunoSEQ multiplex PCR; TCRdb has only the in-frame clones, and not every one. The sample has under 130,000 clones; roughly 88% are singletons. Trimming removed 6 bases from V and 8 bases from J; junction bases left unmatched: 6. Germline-derived CDR1 and CDR2 are MNHEY and SVGAGI. The CDR3 totals 14 residues. The chain has TRBV6-5 and TRBJ1-4, with 10 bases matching TRBD1. This specimen was peripheral blood, taken on day 0 of AZD1222 vaccination. This sequence originates from an adult in good health. The CDR3 here is CASRSTGGEEKLFF. The CDR3, as DNA: TGTGCCAGCAGGTCGACAGGGGGCGAAGAAAAACTGTTTTTT.